Listed below are T cell receptor beta chains from one sample, sequenced in a study of T cell responses to AZD1222 COVID-19 vaccine. TCRdb keeps only in-frame clones here, not all; method: immunoSEQ multiplex PCR. The sample includes some 150,000 clones, around 92% of them seen just once. The sample here was peripheral blood, taken on day 0 of AZD1222 vaccination. The origin of the receptors is an adult in good health. Each CDR3 is given without its conserved first and last residue. Each record gives: V gene, D gene, CDR3 protein. D genes are given only for firm matches.

TRBV4-2 | - | ASSQRDRPANYGYT
TRBV9 | - | ASTPGASSNQPQH
TRBV7-2 | TRBD2 | ASSSLAGGPTGELF
TRBV27 | - | ASSSAGYVYT
TRBV10-2 | TRBD2 | ASSDTAGGQETQY
TRBV7-2 | - | ASSLEWAGANVLT
TRBV6-4 | - | ASSFGSGSYNEQF
TRBV7-6 | - | ASSLAHSSGNTIY
TRBV6-5 | - | ASRDNIYEQY
TRBV19 | - | ASSKQGQYGYT
TRBV19 | - | ASLQGLPNEKLF
TRBV10-2 | TRBD2 | ASRPIGTSGGRGNEQF
TRBV11-3 | TRBD1 | ASSQTGGNTGELF
TRBV5-5 | TRBD1 | ASSFRGGDTEAF
TRBV7-2 | - | ASSSSLWRGTDTQY
TRBV19 | TRBD1 | ASSIGQGANQPQH
TRBV19 | TRBD1 | ASSMDRRNYGYT
TRBV19 | - | ASSDPGGANTEAF
TRBV2 | TRBD2 | ASSEAWRAGGEQY
TRBV25-1 | - | ASSEYLDRGYKQY
TRBV3-1/TRBV3-2 | - | ASSQRGASAGELF
TRBV18 | TRBD2 | ASSPSAGGPADTQY
TRBV12-3/TRBV12-4 | - | ASSLGSNQPQH
TRBV7-2 | - | ASSLDRQAPQH
TRBV19 | TRBD1 | ASRQGFDGYT
TRBV5-1 | - | ASSLSSLSSYNSPLH
TRBV19 | - | ASSTGSETQY
TRBV4-1 | - | ASSQLWGVGNTIY
TRBV7-8 | - | ASSPRWTEGTQY
TRBV19 | TRBD1 | ASGQDAVGGYT
TRBV7-2 | - | ASSLGSRTAYGYT
TRBV6-5 | - | ASSTRGWGTYEQY
TRBV10-3 | TRBD1 | AISESMLRGGGAF
TRBV28 | - | ASSPIRGALYSGYT
TRBV7-3 | - | ASSPPGDTQY
TRBV29-1 | TRBD1 | SVEGGQTEAF
TRBV14 | TRBD1 | ASSDWTGLGQY
TRBV7-3 | - | ASSSSGAHEAF
TRBV9 | - | ASSLAGTPYEQY
TRBV6-5 | - | ASSYSSGRQPQH
TRBV4-2 | - | ASSGLGQGGGYT
TRBV19 | - | ASSSVGGELF
TRBV27 | - | ASSLYGQTTGSYNSPLH